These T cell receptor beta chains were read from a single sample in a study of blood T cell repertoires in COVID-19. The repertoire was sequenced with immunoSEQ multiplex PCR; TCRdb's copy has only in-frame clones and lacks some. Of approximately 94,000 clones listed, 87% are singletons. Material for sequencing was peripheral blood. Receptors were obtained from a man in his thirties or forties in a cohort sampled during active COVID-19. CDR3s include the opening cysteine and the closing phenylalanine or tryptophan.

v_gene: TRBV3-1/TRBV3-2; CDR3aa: CASSPRDSRRFGQYF
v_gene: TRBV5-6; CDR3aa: CASSRDRGRAYGYTF
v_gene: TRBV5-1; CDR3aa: CASSYGQGGNTIYF
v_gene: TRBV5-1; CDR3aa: CASSLRGGLYNEQFF
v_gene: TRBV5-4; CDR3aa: CASSPLTGSPLHF
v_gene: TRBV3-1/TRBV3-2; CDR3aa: CASSQPPSVLAGVADTQYF
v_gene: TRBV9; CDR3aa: CASSVNLGGQGTYEQYF
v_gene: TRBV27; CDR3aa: CASSLSGTGAYEQYF
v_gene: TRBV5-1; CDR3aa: CASSFTPDRGLPGELFF
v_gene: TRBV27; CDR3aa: CASSLRGSGNTIYF
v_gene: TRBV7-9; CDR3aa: CASSLLRDFTGELFF
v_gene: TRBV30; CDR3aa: CAWSPYQETQYF
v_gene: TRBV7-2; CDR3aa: CASSYSGGAREQYF
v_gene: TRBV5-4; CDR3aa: CASSLRTGGSYEQYF
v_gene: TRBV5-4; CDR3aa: CASSSGPGQGGDQPQHF
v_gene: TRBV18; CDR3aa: CASSPPGQQFSNEQFF
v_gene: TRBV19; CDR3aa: CASSTRQGRVNNEQFF
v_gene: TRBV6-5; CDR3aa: CASSYWQGTGELFF
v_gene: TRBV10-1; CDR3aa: CASSPSGGLGVEQFF
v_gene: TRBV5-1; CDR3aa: CASSLFSTSGNTEAFF
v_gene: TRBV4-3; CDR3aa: CASSFRGSNYGYTF
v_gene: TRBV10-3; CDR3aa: CATQGQADTEAFF
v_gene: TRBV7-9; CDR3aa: CASSPGGRTDTQYF
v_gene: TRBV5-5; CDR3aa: CASSLGYVVDRGYEQYF
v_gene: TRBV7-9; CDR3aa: CASSLWSGWVDGYTF
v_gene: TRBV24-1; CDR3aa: CATSDLDRNYEQYF
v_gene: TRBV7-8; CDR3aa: CASSPPIQGSNEKLFF
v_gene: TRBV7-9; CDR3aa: CASSPALATNEKLFF
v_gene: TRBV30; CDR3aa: CAWTTGWNEKLFF
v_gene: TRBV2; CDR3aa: CASSEEQPVRPQHF
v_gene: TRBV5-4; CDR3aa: CASSLAQGAGTEAFF
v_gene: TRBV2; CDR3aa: CASSATGGEQYF